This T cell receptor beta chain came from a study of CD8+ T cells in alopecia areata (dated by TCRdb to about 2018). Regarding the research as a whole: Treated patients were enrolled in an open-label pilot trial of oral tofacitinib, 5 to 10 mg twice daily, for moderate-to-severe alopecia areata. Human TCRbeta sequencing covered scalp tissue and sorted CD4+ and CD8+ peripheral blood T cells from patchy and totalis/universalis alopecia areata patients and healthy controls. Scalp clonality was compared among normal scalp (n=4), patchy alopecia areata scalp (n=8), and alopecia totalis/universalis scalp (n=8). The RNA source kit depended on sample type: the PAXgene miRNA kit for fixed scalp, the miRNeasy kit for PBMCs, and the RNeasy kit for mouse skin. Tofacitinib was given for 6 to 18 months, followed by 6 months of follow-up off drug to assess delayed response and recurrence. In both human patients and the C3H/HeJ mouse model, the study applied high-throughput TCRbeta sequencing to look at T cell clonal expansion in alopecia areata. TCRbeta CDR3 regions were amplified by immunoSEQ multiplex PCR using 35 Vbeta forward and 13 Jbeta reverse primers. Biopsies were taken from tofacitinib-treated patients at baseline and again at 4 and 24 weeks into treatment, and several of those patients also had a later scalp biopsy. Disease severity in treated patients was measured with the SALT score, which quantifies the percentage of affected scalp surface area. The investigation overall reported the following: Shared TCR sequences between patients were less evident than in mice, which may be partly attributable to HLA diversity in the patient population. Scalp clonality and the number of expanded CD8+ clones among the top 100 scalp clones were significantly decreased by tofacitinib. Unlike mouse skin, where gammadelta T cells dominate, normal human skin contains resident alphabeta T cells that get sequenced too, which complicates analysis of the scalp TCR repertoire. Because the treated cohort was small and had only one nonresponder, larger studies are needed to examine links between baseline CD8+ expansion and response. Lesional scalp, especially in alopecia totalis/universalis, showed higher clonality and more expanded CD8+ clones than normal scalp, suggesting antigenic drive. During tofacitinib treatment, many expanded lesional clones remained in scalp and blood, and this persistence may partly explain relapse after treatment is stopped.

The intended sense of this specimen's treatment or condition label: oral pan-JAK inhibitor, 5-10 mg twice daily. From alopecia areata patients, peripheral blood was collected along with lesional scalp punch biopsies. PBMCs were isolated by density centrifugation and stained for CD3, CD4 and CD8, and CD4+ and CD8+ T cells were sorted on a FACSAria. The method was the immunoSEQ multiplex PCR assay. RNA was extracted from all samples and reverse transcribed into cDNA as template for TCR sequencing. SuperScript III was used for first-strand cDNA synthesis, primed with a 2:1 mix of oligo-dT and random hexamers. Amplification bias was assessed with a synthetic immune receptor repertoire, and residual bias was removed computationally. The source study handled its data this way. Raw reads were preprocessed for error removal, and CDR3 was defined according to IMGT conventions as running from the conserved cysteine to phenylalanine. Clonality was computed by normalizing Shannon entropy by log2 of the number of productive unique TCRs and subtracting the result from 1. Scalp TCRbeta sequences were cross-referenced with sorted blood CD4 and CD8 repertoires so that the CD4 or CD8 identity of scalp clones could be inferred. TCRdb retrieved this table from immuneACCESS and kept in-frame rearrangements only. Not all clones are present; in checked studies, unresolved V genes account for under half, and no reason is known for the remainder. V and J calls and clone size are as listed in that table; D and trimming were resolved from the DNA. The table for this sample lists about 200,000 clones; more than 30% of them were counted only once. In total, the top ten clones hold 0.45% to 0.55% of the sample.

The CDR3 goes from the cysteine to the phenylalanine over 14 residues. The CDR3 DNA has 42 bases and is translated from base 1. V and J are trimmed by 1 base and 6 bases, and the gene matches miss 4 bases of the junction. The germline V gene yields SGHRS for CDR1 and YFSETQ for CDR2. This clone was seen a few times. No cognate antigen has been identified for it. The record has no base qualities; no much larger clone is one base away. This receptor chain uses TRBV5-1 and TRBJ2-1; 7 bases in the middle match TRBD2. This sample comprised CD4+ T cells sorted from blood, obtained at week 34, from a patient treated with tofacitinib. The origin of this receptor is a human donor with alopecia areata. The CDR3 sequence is CASSLSLAGNEQFF. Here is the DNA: TGCGCCAGCAGCTTGTCGTTAGCGGGCAATGAGCAGTTCTTC. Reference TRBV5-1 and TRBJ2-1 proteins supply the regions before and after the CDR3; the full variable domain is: KAGVTQTPRYLIKTRGQQVTLSCSPISGHRSVSWYQQTPGQGLQFLFEYFSETQRNKGNFPGRFSGRQFSNSRSEMNVSTLELGDSALYLCASSLSLAGNEQFFGPGTRLTVL.